This T cell receptor (beta chain) was captured by sequencing in a study of preoperative IRX-2 immunotherapy in early breast cancer. Treatment here: preoperative locoregional IRX-2 cytokine immunotherapy. Preoperative locoregional IRX-2 cytokine immunotherapy was tested in the phase Ib source study. The method was immunoSEQ multiplex PCR; TCRdb's version includes in-frame clones alone and lacks a portion of them. The data show about 2,000 clones, with about 81% seen just once and 4.5% to 7% held by the top ten. Deletions cut 3 bases from V and 0 bases from J, with 13 bases between. CDR3 length: 16 residues. Germline lookup yields CDR1 KGHSH and CDR2 LQKENI.

The origin of this receptor is a human donor with breast cancer. The chain recombines TRBV18 with TRBJ2-3; possibly TRBD2 for D (5 bases). The starting material was tumor tissue, obtained before IRX-2 immunotherapy. The CDR3 nucleotides read TGTGCCAGCTCACCCTCGTTCGCGGGTAGCACAGATACGCAGTATTTT. Protein product: CASSPSFAGSTDTQYF.